Sequencing of this T cell receptor (beta chain) was carried out in a study of breast tumors, draining lymph nodes, adjacent tissues. Broader study findings: Tumor and nontumor repertoires were significantly more similar in luminal-like than in basal-like breast cancer. The lymph node origin of tumor T cells was framed as consistent with a hypothesis, not demonstrated. The data were judged consistent with most tumor T cells coming from lymph node and expanding in tumor. Tumor repertoires ranked between lymph nodes and nontumor tissue in diversity, with V and J gene preferences.

The germline CDR1 and CDR2 sequences are DFQATT and SNEGSKA (reference sequence). The CDR3 covers 16 residues. The V gene end was trimmed by 3 bases and the J gene end by 7 bases; junction bases not matched to a gene: 15. TCRdb reanalysed the multiplex PCR reads using MiXCR and keeps one entry per CDR3 protein. The sample has 200,000 to 250,000 distinct CDR3 sequences, roughly 30% seen once. The lymph nodes were axillary draining lymph nodes from breast cancer patients. This clonotype was seen ten or more times. Antigen: not known. The chain joins TRBV20-1 to TRBJ2-1; 7 bases agree with TRBD1. The sample consisted of axillary lymph node tissue. The origin of this receptor is a female donor with breast cancer. Some clones in this sample may be carry-over from other donors' samples. The CDR3 reads CSASAGHGARGNEQFF. DNA of the CDR3: TGCAGTGCTAGCGCTGGACATGGGGCCAGGGGGAATGAGCAGTTCTTC.